The 27 T cell receptor beta chains in this list originate from one sample, sequenced in a study of response to subunit inactivated influenza vaccine. TCRdb reanalysed the RT-PCR reads using MiXCR and keeps one entry per CDR3 protein. This table has some 520,000 distinct CDR3 sequences, 16% appearing once. Source: CD4+ T cells sorted from PBMCs, taken roughly 24 months after vaccination. The receptors stem from a man aged 50 to 75 who received an inactivated influenza vaccine.

In this sample, this clonotype turned up a few times. This chain links TRBV7-9 with TRBJ2-1, with unresolved D. The CDR3 covers 16 residues. The V gene lost 0 bases and the J gene lost 0 bases, with 9 bases spanning the gap. Germline assignment: CDR1 SEHNR and CDR2 FQNEAQ (reference sequence). The CDR3 here is CASSLAGGRSYNEQFF. The CDR3 DNA is TGTGCCAGCAGCTTAGCGGGCGGACGCTCCTACAATGAGCAGTTCTTC.

This chain links TRBV29-1 with TRBJ2-1; TRBD2 matches 11 bases. Germline V lookup: CDR1 SQVTM, CDR2 ANQGSEA. CDR3 size: 14 residues. Germline trimming cut 4 bases from V and 4 bases from J; bases unmatched to any gene: 3. CDR3 bases: TGCAGCGTTGTAGCGGGAGGGCCTTACAATGAGCAGTTCTTC. This gives the protein CSVVAGGPYNEQFF.

CDR3 nucleotides: TGTGCCATCAGTCCAACCCAATATGAGCAGTTCTTC. It yields the protein CAISPTQYEQFF. V usage is TRBV10-3 and J usage is TRBJ2-1; D is unclear. There are 12 residues in the CDR3. Germline values: CDR1 ENHRY, CDR2 SYGVKD. Trimming removed 5 bases at V and 8 bases at J, with 10 bases between.

This clonotype was found a few times. The rearrangement links TRBV20-1 to TRBJ2-2; perhaps TRBD1 as D (5 bases). V gave up 6 bases and J gave up 4 bases, with 12 bases separating them. CDR1 and CDR2 (germline): DFQATT, SNEGSKA (reference sequence). This CDR3 is 13 amino acids long. CDR3 nucleotides: TGCAGTGCGCTCCAGGGTACCACCGGGGAGCTGTTTTTT. Its translation is CSALQGTTGELFF.

J is TRBJ2-1 and V is TRBV9, with TRBD2 as a possible D gene (6 bases). The CDR3 loop spans 16 amino acids. Germline-derived CDR1 and CDR2 are SGDLS and YYNGEE. Trimming left V 0 bases short and J 2 bases short, with 12 bases between. The CDR3 coding sequence is TGTGCCAGCAGCGTAGCTGGTAGCGGACCCTACAATGAGCAGTTCTTC. Translating gives CASSVAGSGPYNEQFF. Complete variable domain (other parts from reference TRBV9 and TRBJ2-1): DSGVTQTPKHLITATGQRVTLRCSPRSGDLSVYWYQQSLDQGLQFLIQYYNGEERAKGNILERFSAQQFPDLHSELNLSSLELGDSALYFCASSVAGSGPYNEQFFGPGTRLTVL.

A few counts support this clonotype. This chain joins TRBV10-3 and TRBJ2-5; TRBD1 agrees at 9 bases. V was clipped by 6 bases and J by 2 bases; unmatched bases: 1. The CDR3 is made up of 13 amino acids. Germline-derived CDR1 and CDR2 are ENHRY and SYGVKD. The CDR3 coding sequence is TGTGCCATCAGAGGGACAGGGCAAGAGACCCAGTACTTC. It specifies CAIRGTGQETQYF.

This clonotype turned up a few times. The V call is TRBV23-1, the J call TRBJ2-7, with 9 bases aligning to TRBD1. Being an ORF, TRBV23-1 has a function that is uncertain. V lost 0 bases to trimming and J lost 9 bases; unmatched junction nucleotides: 12. The CDR3 loop spans 16 amino acids. Here the CDR3 reads CASSQSIPGQGTGQYF. CDR3 sequence (DNA): TGCGCCAGCAGTCAATCTATCCCGGGACAGGGAACAGGGCAGTACTTC.

V and J are TRBV20-1 and TRBJ2-1; D is unresolved. Trimming stripped 6 bases from V and 1 base from J, with 13 bases between. CDR3 length equals 14 residues. Germline CDR1 reads DFQATT; CDR2 reads SNEGSKA (reference sequence). The CDR3 here is CSAQTVVSYNEQFF. The CDR3 DNA is TGCAGTGCGCAGACGGTGGTGTCCTACAATGAGCAGTTCTTC.

The CDR3 here is CASSPSPTGTQYF. DNA for the CDR3: TGTGCCAGCAGCCCCTCCCCGACCGGGACTCAGTATTTT. The V call is TRBV2, the J call TRBJ2-3, with D possibly TRBD2 on 6 matching bases. Per the germline V gene, CDR1 is SNHLY and CDR2 is FYNNEI. The CDR3 length is 13 residues. Between the trimmed V and J ends, which lost 6 bases and 12 bases, there was a span of 19 bases.

The sample holds many counts of this clonotype. The chain has TRBV3-1 and TRBJ1-4; D uncertain. With 0 bases removed from V and 7 bases from J, the gap between germline ends came to 12 bases. This CDR3 has 15 residues. Germline V gene lookup returns CDR1 LGHDT and CDR2 YNNKEL (reference sequence). The CDR3 is CASSQEGRRREKLFF. CDR3 nucleotides: TGTGCCAGCAGCCAAGAAGGCCGCCGACGTGAAAAACTGTTTTTT.

This clonotype was seen a few times. This chain uses TRBV7-9 with TRBJ1-1, with D tentatively TRBD1 (6 bases). In germline, CDR1 is SEHNR, CDR2 FQNEAQ (reference sequence). V lost 4 bases to trimming and J lost 5 bases, with 11 bases between them. CDR3 size: 13 residues. The CDR3 spells CASSYNRETEAFF. CDR3 DNA: TGTGCCAGCAGCTACAACAGGGAAACTGAAGCTTTCTTT.

In this sample, this clonotype turned up a few times. The V gene is TRBV29-1, the J gene TRBJ2-7, with a tentative D call TRBD2 (6 bases). The germline V and J ends were trimmed by 7 bases and 8 bases, with 15 bases remaining between them. This CDR3 comprises 11 residues. Germline V gene lookup returns CDR1 SQVTM and CDR2 ANQGSEA. The CDR3 reads CSAGGPVQQYF. CDR3 in DNA: TGCAGCGCCGGGGGTCCCGTACAGCAGTACTTC.

This clonotype was found a few times. The CDR3 protein is CASSFPRGRHPGANVLTF. CDR3 bases: TGTGCCAGCAGTTTCCCGCGGGGGCGGCATCCTGGGGCCAACGTCCTGACTTTC. The chain carries TRBV12-3 or TRBV12-4 and TRBJ2-6; perhaps TRBD2 as D (7 bases). The CDR3 consists of 18 residues. The V end was cut by 3 bases, the J end by 2 bases, with 17 bases between.

The chain has TRBV20-1 and TRBJ1-5; weak D call: TRBD1 (5 bases). Trimming left V 1 base short and J 10 bases short, with 14 bases between. The germline V gene has CDR1 DFQATT and CDR2 SNEGSKA (reference sequence). CDR3 length: 13 residues. Written as DNA, the CDR3 is TGCAGTGCTAGAGTGCCAGGGCTTCTACCCCAGCATTTT. Its translation is CSARVPGLLPQHF.

This clonotype appeared a few times. CDR3 loop: CASSHGPPGGQETQYF. The CDR3 region has the DNA TGCGCCAGCAGCCATGGACCCCCAGGGGGCCAAGAGACCCAGTACTTC. The chain has TRBV4-3 and TRBJ2-5, with 7 positions matching TRBD1. The germline V gene has CDR1 LGHNA and CDR2 YSLEER. The CDR3 sequence is 16 residues long. Germline trimming cut 3 bases from V and 1 base from J; bases unmatched to any gene: 8.

The chain carries TRBV18 and TRBJ1-5, with D hard to call. The CDR3 loop spans 14 amino acids. The germline CDR1 and CDR2 sequences are KGHSH and LQKENI. Trimming took 6 bases from V and 1 from J, leaving 10 bases between them. The CDR3 spells CASSSDGSNQPQHF. CDR3 in DNA: TGTGCCAGCTCGTCCGATGGGAGCAATCAGCCCCAGCATTTT. The full variable domain, rest sourced from reference TRBV18 and TRBJ1-5, is NAGVMQNPRHLVRRRGQEARLRCSPMKGHSHVYWYRQLPEEGLKFMVYLQKENIIDESGMPKERFSAEFPKEGPSILRIQQVVRGDSAAYFCASSSDGSNQPQHFGDGTRLSIL.

The J gene is TRBJ1-6, the V gene TRBV3-1; D is perhaps TRBD1 (5 bases). The V and J ends lost 1 base and 15 bases respectively, with 13 bases between them. CDR1 LGHDT and CDR2 YNNKEL come from the germline V gene (reference sequence). The CDR3 runs to 13 residues. The CDR3 here is CASSQGSKGRLHF. Written as DNA, the CDR3 is TGTGCCAGCAGCCAAGGTTCAAAGGGACGCCTCCACTTT.

This chain links TRBV7-2 with TRBJ2-1; TRBD2 agrees at 10 bases. CDR1 SGHTA and CDR2 FQGNSA come from the germline V gene. This CDR3 spans 15 amino acids. After removal of 2 bases from V and 7 bases from J, the junction contained 5 bases not matched to a gene. CDR3 coding DNA: TGTGCCAGCAGCTTAAAGCGGGGGGGCCGGAATGAGCAGTTCTTC. Protein sequence: CASSLKRGGRNEQFF.

This chain connects TRBV6-5 to TRBJ2-3; 8 nucleotides line up with TRBD2. This CDR3 has 15 amino acids. Per germline, CDR1 MNHEY and CDR2 SVGAGI. The J segment lost 2 bases and the V segment lost 2 bases, leaving 3 bases of the junction unmatched. CDR3 sequence: CASSYAGGNTDTQYF. CDR3 sequence (DNA): TGTGCCAGCAGTTACGCGGGAGGCAACACAGATACGCAGTATTTT.

In this sample, this clonotype turned up a few times. The chain has TRBV4-3 and TRBJ2-2; D ambiguous. The V gene lost 3 bases and the J gene lost 6 bases, with 14 bases spanning the gap. The length of the CDR3 is 15 residues. CDR1 LGHNA and CDR2 YSLEER come from the germline V gene. In DNA form, the CDR3 reads TGCGCCAGCAGCCAGCAGCCCTCGCGGCCCGGGGAGCTGTTTTTT. This gives the protein CASSQQPSRPGELFF.

This clonotype showed up just a few times. V gene TRBV20-1 combines with J gene TRBJ1-2; D is uncertain. From germline, CDR1 is DFQATT and CDR2 SNEGSKA (reference sequence). The CDR3 covers 10 residues. V was shortened by 6 bases and J by 8 bases, with 10 bases between the two germline ends. The CDR3 region is CSAQPDGYTF. The CDR3 DNA is TGCAGTGCGCAACCGGACGGCTACACCTTC.

This clonotype came up a few times. The chain employs TRBV11-2 and TRBJ2-5, with 8 positions matching TRBD1. Trimming removed 2 bases from V and 1 base from J; junction bases left unmatched: 6. CDR3 length: 16 amino acids. Germline V gives CDR1 SGHAT, CDR2 FQNNGV. CDR3 loop: CASSLNTGGFQETQYF. The CDR3 DNA sequence: TGTGCCAGCAGCTTAAATACAGGGGGTTTCCAAGAGACCCAGTACTTC.

This clonotype has only a few counts. This chain connects TRBV29-1 to TRBJ2-1, with 11 bases lining up with TRBD2. This CDR3 has 13 residues. Germline V lookup: CDR1 SQVTM, CDR2 ANQGSEA. V gave up 7 bases and J gave up 5 bases; unmatched junction bases: 4. DNA for the CDR3: TGCAGCGCGGGACTAGCGGTGGACAATGAGCAGTTCTTC. Amino acids: CSAGLAVDNEQFF.

The gene calls are TRBV20-1 and TRBJ1-2, with a tentative D call TRBD1 (6 bases). CDR1 and CDR2 from the germline V gene are DFQATT and SNEGSKA (reference sequence). V dropped 5 bases and J dropped 6 bases, with 19 bases sitting between them. This CDR3 is built from 14 residues. CDR3 bases: TGCAGTGCTTTGTTACTGGGGGCGTCGGATGGCTACACCTTC. Protein product: CSALLLGASDGYTF.

The chain couples TRBV24-1 to TRBJ1-2; no firm D call. The CDR3 has 11 amino acids. Germline CDR1 reads KGHDR; CDR2 reads SFDVKD. Between the trimmed V and J ends, which lost 9 bases and 0 bases, there was a span of 4 bases. The DNA of the CDR3 is TGTGCCACCGGATCTAACTATGGCTACACCTTC. The encoded protein is CATGSNYGYTF.

The chain's CDR3 is CASSVGGYPITGELFF. In DNA form, the CDR3 reads TGTGCCAGCAGCGTAGGTGGATACCCGATTACCGGGGAGCTGTTTTTT. V usage is TRBV9 and J usage is TRBJ2-2; D remains ambiguous. The CDR3 length is 16 residues. The germline V and J ends were trimmed by 0 bases and 5 bases, with 14 bases remaining between them. Germline CDR1 is SGDLS and CDR2 is YYNGEE.

Only a few counts were recorded for this clonotype. The V and J genes are TRBV2 and TRBJ2-3; no definite D call. Trimming left V 4 bases short and J 6 bases short, with 8 bases between. The CDR3 has 12 residues. Germline CDR1 and CDR2: SNHLY and FYNNEI. The CDR3 here is CASSGLDDTQYF. The CDR3 nucleotides are TGTGCCAGCAGTGGATTGGACGATACGCAGTATTTT. Variable domain in full (rest from reference TRBV2 and TRBJ2-3): EPEVTQTPSHQVTQMGQEVILRCVPISNHLYFYWYRQILGQKVEFLVSFYNNEISEKSEIFDDQFSVERPDGSNFTLKIRSTKLEDSAMYFCASSGLDDTQYFGPGTRLTVL.